The T cell receptor (beta chain) under discussion was sequenced for a study of blood T cell repertoires in COVID-19 (dated by TCRdb to the early 2020s). The study in broad terms: Samples from collaborators originated in the United States, Italy and Spain and spanned both the acute and convalescent phases of COVID-19. The material from the prospective study consisted of cDNA or gDNA derived from T cells, B-cell-depleted T cells, or PBMCs. Subjects who had been exposed to COVID-19, were actively infected with it, or had recovered from it provided the deeply sampled blood TCRbeta repertoires that made up the dataset. The repertoires were made available in a free public database intended to serve as a resource for research on the immune response to SARS-CoV-2. The samples were drawn from two sources: the first 160 participants of the ongoing ImmuneRACE study, and about 1,300 subjects contributed by 6 global collaborators. The sample metadata nearly always contained a de-identified subject ID, COVID-19 status, age in years and sex. Where available, HLA class I and class II types were obtained from metadata supplied by the sample provider rather than from assay-based typing.

Study-wide findings and limitations: How much clinical and demographic metadata was included differed by source and by participant, and the metadata was provided uncurated.

Whole blood was collected in K2EDTA tubes by collaborating institutions according to the institutions' own protocols. Collaborator samples were shipped for TCRbeta analysis as frozen whole blood, isolated PBMCs, or DNA extracted from either sample type. CDR1 and CDR2 are drawn from the germline V gene: LGHNT, FRNRAP. The junction shows trimming of 6 bases on V and 4 bases on J, plus 12 bases between the germline ends. Including cysteine and phenylalanine, the CDR3 has 14 amino acids. Only CDR3 DNA is held: 42 bases, read in frame from base 1. TCRbeta CDR3 regions were amplified from genomic DNA using the immunoSEQ Assay, a bias-controlled multiplex PCR. The study's processing was this. Nucleated cell counts per sample were estimated from amplification of reference gene primers within the assay. To quantify the absolute abundance of each unique TCRbeta CDR3 rearrangement, sequence reads were collapsed and filtered. For each sample, productive Simpson clonality was calculated by taking the square root of Simpson's diversity index across productive rearrangements. TCRdb carries this immuneACCESS record with in-frame sequences only. Its versions omit some clonotypes, under half of them owing to an unresolved V gene in the studies checked, with the rest unexplained. The D gene and trimming were derived from the DNA, and the V and J assignments and clone size from that table. This sample lists 25,000 to 35,000 clones; 60% to 80% were detected once. Of the sample, approximately 8.6% falls within the top ten clones.

A word on this clone: There is no known antigen for this receptor. Base qualities were left out, and no much larger clone turns up one base away.

This sequence originates from a woman in her 70s with active or convalescent COVID-19. Sequencing was carried out using peripheral blood. The rearrangement combines TRBV12-5 with TRBJ1-4, and the D gene may be TRBD1, 6 bases matching. The CDR3 protein is CASGSGQINEKLFF. The nucleotide sequence reads as follows: TGTGCTAGTGGCTCTGGACAGATTAATGAAAAACTGTTTTTT.